The clone carrying this TCR beta chain was found a few times. No antigen is known for it. This sample was included in a study of radiotherapy plus CTLA-4 blockade in lung cancer. Generated by immunoSEQ multiplex PCR, the TCRdb table keeps only in-frame clones and is missing some. The profile shows 12,000 to 15,000 clones, less than 75% of them singletons. Study observations and caveats: There was expansion of tumor-derived TCR clones in blood after radiotherapy plus ipilimumab.

The source is a human donor with non-small cell lung cancer whose response to radiotherapy plus ipilimumab could not be evaluated. Sequencing was performed on peripheral blood, taken from a patient treated with radiotherapy plus ipilimumab.

CDR3 sequence: CASSERGGAPGELFF. The CDR3 bases are TGTGCCAGCAGTGAACGCGGGGGGGCCCCCGGGGAGCTGTTTTTT. The rearrangement uses TRBV2 and TRBJ2-2; 9 bases are shared with TRBD2. V shed 2 bases and J 6 bases; nucleotides not matched to a gene: 4. The CDR3 sequence is 15 residues long. Germline V gene sequence: CDR1 SNHLY, CDR2 FYNNEI.